This T cell receptor beta chain was sequenced for a study of CD8+ T cells in alopecia areata. General study results and limits: Many expanded lesional clones remained in scalp and blood on tofacitinib. Treatment with tofacitinib significantly lowered scalp clonality and reduced expanded CD8+ clones among the top 100. For lesional scalp, especially alopecia totalis/universalis, clonality was higher than in normal scalp.

Specified treatment: oral pan-JAK inhibitor, 5-10 mg twice daily. Alopecia areata patients gave lesional scalp punch biopsies and peripheral blood samples. The ends were cut back, 1 base at V and 6 bases at J, with 9 bases in the middle. CDR1 and CDR2 (germline): MGHRA, YSYEKL. The CDR3 covers 13 residues. Sequencing used cDNA as its template, made by extracting RNA and reverse transcribing it. The method was immunoSEQ multiplex PCR; TCRdb's version includes in-frame clones alone and lacks a portion of them. Among 140,000 to 150,000 clones, roughly 54% were seen once, and the ten largest hold 15%. In the case of this clone: The antigen remains undetermined.

The sequencing used CD8+ T cells sorted from blood, collected at week 4, from a patient treated with tofacitinib. This rearrangement joins TRBV4-1 to TRBJ1-1, with D possibly matching TRBD1 (5 bases). The source of this sequence is a human donor with alopecia areata. CDR3 protein: CASSQAGGAEAFF. CDR3 in DNA: TGCGCCAGCAGCCAAGCCGGGGGAGCTGAAGCTTTCTTT.